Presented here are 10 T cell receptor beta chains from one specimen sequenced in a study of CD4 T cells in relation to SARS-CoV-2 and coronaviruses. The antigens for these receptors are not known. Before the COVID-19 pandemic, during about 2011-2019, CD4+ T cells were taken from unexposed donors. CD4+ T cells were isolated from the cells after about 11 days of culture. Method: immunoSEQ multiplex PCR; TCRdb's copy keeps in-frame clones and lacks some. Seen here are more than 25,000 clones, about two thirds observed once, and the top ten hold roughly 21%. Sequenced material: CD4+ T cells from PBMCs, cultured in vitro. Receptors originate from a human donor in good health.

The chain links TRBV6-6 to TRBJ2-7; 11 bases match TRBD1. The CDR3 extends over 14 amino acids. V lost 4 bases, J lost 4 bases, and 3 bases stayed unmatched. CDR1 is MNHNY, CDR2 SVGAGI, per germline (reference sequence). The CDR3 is CASSSGQGEYEQYF. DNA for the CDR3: TGTGCCAGCAGTTCGGGACAGGGGGAATACGAGCAGTACTTC.

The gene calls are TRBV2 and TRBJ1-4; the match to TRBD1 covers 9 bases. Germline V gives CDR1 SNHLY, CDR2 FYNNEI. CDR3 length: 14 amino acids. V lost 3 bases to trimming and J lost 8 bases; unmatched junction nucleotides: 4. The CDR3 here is CASSDSTGGEKLFF. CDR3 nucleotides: TGTGCCAGCAGTGATTCGACAGGGGGGGAAAAACTGTTTTTT.

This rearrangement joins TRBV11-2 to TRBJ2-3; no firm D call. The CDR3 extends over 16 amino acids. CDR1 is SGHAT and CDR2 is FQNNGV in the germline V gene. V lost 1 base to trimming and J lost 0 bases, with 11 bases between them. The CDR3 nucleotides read TGTGCCAGCAGCTTAGGAGTGCAGCCTAGCACAGATACGCAGTATTTT. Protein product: CASSLGVQPSTDTQYF. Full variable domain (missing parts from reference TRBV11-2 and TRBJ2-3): EAGVAQSPRYKIIEKRQSVAFWCNPISGHATLYWYQQILGQGPKLLIQFQNNGVVDDSQLPKDRFSAERLKGVDSTLKIQPAKLEDSAVYLCASSLGVQPSTDTQYFGPGTRLTVL.

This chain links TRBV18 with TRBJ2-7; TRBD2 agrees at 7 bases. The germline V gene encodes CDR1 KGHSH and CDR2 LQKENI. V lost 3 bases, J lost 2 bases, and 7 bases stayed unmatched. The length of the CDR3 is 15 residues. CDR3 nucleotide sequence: TGTGCCAGCTCACCCCCAATGGGGGGGACCTACGAGCAGTACTTC. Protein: CASSPPMGGTYEQYF.

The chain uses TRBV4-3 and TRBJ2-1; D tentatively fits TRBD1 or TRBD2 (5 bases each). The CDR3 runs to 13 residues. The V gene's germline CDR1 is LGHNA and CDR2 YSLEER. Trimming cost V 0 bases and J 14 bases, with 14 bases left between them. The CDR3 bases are TGCGCCAGCAGCCAAGACCCGTCGGGACCAGAGTTCTTC. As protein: CASSQDPSGPEFF.

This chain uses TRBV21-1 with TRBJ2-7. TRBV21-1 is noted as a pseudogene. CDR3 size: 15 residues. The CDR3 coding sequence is TGTGCCAGCAGCAAATGTGGGGACCAAACCTACGAGCAGTACTTC. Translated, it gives CASSKCGDQTYEQYF.

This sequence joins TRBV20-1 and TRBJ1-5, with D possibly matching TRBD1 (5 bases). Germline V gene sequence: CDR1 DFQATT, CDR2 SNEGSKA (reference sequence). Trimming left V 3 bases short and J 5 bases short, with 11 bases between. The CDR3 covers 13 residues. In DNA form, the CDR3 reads TGCAGTGCTAGTCAGGGTTCCGATCAGCCCCAGCATTTT. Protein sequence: CSASQGSDQPQHF.

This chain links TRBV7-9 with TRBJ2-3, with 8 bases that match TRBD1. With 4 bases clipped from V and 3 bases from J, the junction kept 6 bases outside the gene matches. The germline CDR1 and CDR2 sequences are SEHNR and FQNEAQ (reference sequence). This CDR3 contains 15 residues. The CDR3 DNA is TGTGCCAGCAGCTGGACCTGGACAGGGACAGATACGCAGTATTTT. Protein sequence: CASSWTWTGTDTQYF. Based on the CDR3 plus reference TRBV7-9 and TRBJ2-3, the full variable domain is DTGVSQNPRHKITKRGQNVTFRCDPISEHNRLYWYRQTLGQGPEFLTYFQNEAQLEKSRLLSDRFSAERPKGSFSTLEIQRTEQGDSAMYLCASSWTWTGTDTQYFGPGTRLTVL.

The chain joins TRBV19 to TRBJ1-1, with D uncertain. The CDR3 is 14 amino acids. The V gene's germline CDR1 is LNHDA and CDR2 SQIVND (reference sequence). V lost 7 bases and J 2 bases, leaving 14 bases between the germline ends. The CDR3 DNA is TGTGCCAGTAAGTCATCGGCGGATAACACTGAAGCTTTCTTT. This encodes CASKSSADNTEAFF.

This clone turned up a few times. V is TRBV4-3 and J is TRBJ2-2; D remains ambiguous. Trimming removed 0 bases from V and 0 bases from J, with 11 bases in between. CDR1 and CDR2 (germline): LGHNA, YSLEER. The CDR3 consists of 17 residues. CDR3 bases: TGCGCCAGCAGCCAAGATAATGGGCCGACGAACACCGGGGAGCTGTTTTTT. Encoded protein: CASSQDNGPTNTGELFF.